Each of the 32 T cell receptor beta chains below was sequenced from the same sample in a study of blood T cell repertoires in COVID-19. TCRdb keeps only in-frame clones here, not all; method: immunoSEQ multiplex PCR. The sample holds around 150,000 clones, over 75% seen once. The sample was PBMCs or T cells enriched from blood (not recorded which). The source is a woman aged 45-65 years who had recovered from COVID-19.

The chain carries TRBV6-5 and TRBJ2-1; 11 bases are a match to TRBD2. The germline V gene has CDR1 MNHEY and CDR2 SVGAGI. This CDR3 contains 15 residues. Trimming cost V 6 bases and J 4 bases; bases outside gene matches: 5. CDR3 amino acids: CASREGLAVYNEQFF. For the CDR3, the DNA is TGTGCCAGCAGGGAGGGACTAGCGGTATACAATGAGCAGTTCTTC.

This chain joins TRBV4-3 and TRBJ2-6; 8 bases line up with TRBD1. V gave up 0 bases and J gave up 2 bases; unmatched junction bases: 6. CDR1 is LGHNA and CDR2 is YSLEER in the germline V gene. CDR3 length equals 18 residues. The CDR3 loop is CASSQDRQGAAGANVLTF. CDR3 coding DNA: TGCGCCAGCAGCCAAGATCGGCAGGGGGCAGCTGGGGCCAACGTCCTGACTTTC.

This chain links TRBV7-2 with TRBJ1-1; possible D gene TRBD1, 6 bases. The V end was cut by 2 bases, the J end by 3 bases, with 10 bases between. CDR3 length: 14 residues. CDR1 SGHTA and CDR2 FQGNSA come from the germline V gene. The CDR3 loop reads CASSLRQGYTEAFF. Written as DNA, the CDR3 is TGTGCCAGCAGCTTAAGGCAGGGGTACACTGAAGCTTTCTTT.

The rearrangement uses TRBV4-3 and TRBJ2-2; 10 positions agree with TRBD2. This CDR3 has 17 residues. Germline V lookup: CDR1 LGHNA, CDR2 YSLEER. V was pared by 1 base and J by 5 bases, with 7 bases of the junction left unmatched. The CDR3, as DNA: TGCGCCAGCAGCCAAGGAAGCGGGGGGGCATCGACCGGGGAGCTGTTTTTT. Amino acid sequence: CASSQGSGGASTGELFF.

The CDR3 bases are TGCGCCAGCAGCCCCTATCGGGGGACCGGGGCCAACGTCCTGACTTTC. This sequence encodes CASSPYRGTGANVLTF. J is TRBJ2-6 and V is TRBV4-1, with a weak D call TRBD2 (6 bases). The CDR3 totals 16 residues. V lost 4 bases and J lost 4, with 14 bases in between. CDR1 MGHRA and CDR2 YSYEKL come from the germline V gene.

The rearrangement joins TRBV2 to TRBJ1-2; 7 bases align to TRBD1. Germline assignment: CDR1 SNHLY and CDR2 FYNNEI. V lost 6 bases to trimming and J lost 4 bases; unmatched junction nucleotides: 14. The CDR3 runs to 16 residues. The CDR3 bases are TGTGCCAGCAGAGCACGAACAGGGGCGCGTGGCTATGGCTACACCTTC. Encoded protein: CASRARTGARGYGYTF.

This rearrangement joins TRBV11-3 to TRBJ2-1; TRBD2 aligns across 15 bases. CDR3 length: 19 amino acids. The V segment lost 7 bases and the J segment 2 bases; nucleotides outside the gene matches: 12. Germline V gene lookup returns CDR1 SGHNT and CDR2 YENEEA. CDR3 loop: CASTPSGLAGGGTYNEQFF. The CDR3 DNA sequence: TGTGCCAGCACTCCATCGGGACTAGCGGGGGGCGGGACCTACAATGAGCAGTTCTTC.

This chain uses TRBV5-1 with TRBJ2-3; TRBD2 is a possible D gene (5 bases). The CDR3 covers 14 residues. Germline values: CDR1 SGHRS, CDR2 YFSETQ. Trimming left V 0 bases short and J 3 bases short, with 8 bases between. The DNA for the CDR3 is TGCGCCAGCAGCTTGGGGGGAGTTACAGATACGCAGTATTTT. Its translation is CASSLGGVTDTQYF.

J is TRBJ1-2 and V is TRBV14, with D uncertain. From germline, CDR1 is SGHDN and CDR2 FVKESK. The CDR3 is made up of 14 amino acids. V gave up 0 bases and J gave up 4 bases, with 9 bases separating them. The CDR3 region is CASSQDRHSYGYTF. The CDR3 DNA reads TGTGCCAGCAGCCAAGATCGACACAGCTATGGCTACACCTTC.

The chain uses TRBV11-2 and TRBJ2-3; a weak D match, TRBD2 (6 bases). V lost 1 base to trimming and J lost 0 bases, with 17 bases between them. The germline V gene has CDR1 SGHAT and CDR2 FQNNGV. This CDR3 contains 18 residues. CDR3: CASSLVGVGTQSTDTQYF. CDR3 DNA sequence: TGTGCCAGCAGCTTAGTGGGTGTGGGGACTCAGAGCACAGATACGCAGTATTTT.

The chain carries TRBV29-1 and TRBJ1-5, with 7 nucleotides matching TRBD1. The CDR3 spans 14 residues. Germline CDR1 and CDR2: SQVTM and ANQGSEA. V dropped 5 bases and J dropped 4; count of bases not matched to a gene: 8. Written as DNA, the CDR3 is TGCAGCGTTACTTCTGGCAGGGGGAATCAGCCCCAGCATTTT. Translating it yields CSVTSGRGNQPQHF.

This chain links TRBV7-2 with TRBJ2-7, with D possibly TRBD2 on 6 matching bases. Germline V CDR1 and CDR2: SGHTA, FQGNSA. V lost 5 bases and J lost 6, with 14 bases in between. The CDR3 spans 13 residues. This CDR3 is CASSRGTGREQYF. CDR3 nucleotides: TGTGCCAGCAGCCGGGGGACCGGGCGCGAGCAGTACTTC. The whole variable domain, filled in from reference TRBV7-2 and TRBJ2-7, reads GAGVSQSPSNKVTEKGKDVELRCDPISGHTALYWYRQSLGQGLEFLIYFQGNSAPDKSGLPSDRFSAERTGGSVSTLTIQRTQQEDSAVYLCASSRGTGREQYFGPGTRLTVT.

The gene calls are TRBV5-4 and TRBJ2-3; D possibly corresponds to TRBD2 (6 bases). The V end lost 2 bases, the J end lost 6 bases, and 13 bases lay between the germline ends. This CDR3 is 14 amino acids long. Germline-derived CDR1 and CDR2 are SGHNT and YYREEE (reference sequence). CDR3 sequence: CASSFGGAADTQYF. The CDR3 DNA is TGTGCCAGCAGCTTTGGAGGGGCGGCCGATACGCAGTATTTT.

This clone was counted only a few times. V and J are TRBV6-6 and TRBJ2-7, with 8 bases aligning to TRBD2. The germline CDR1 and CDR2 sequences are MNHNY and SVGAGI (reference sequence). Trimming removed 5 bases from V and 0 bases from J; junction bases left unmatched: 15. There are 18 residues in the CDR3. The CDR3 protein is CASSPLEGQRGYSYEQYF. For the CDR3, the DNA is TGTGCCAGCAGTCCCTTAGAGGGGCAGCGGGGGTACTCCTACGAGCAGTACTTC.

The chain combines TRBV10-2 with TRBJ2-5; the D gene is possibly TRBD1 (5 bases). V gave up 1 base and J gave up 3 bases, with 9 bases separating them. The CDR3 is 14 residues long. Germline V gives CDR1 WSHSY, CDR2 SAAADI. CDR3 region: CASSEYRSEETQYF. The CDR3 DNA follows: TGCGCCAGCAGTGAGTACAGGTCCGAAGAGACCCAGTACTTC.

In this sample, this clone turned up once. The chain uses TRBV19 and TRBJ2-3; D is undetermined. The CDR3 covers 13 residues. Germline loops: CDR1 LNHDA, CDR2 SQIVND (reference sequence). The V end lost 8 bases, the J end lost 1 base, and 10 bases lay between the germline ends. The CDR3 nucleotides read TGTGCCAGTTCCTTCGGAGGCACAGATACGCAGTATTTT. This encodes CASSFGGTDTQYF. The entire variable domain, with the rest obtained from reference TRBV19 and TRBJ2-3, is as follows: DGGITQSPKYLFRKEGQNVTLSCEQNLNHDAMYWYRQDPGQGLRLIYYSQIVNDFQKGDIAEGYSVSREKKESFPLTVTSAQKNPTAFYLCASSFGGTDTQYFGPGTRLTVL.

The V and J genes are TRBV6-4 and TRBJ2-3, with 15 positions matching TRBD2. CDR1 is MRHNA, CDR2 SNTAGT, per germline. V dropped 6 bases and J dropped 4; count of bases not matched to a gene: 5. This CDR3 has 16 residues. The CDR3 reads CASSPGLAGGSDTQYF. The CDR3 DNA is TGTGCCAGCAGCCCGGGACTAGCGGGGGGCTCAGATACGCAGTATTTT.

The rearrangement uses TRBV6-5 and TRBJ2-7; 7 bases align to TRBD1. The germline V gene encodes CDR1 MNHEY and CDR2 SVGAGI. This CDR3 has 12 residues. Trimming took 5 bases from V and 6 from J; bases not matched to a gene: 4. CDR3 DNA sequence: TGTGCCAGCAGTAGACAGGGCGGCGAGCAGTACTTC. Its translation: CASSRQGGEQYF.

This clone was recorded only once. The CDR3 DNA is TGCGCCAGCAGCCAACTGGCCGGGGGTCAGCCCCAGCATTTT. Translating gives CASSQLAGGQPQHF. V usage is TRBV4-3 and J usage is TRBJ1-5; D may be TRBD1 (5 bases). The length of the CDR3 is 14 residues. The germline gives CDR1 LGHNA, CDR2 YSLEER. V shed 2 bases and J shed 6 bases, with 11 bases lying between them.

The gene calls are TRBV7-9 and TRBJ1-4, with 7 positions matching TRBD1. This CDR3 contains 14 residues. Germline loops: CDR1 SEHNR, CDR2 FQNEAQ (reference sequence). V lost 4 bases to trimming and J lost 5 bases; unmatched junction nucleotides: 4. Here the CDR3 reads CASSSPGGNEKLFF. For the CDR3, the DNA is TGTGCCAGCAGCTCGCCAGGGGGAAATGAAAAACTGTTTTTT.

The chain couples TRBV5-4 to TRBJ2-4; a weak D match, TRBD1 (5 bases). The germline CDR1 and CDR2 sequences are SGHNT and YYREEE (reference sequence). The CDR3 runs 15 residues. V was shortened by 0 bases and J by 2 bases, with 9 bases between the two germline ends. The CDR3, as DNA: TGTGCCAGCAGCTTGGATCAGGGTTCCAAAAACATTCAGTACTTC. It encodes CASSLDQGSKNIQYF.

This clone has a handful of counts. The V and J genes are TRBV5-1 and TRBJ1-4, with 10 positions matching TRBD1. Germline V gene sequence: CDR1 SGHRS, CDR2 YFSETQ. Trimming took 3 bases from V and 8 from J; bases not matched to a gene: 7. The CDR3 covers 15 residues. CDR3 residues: CASSYRTGGREKLFF. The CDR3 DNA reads TGCGCCAGCAGCTATAGGACAGGGGGTCGCGAAAAACTGTTTTTT.

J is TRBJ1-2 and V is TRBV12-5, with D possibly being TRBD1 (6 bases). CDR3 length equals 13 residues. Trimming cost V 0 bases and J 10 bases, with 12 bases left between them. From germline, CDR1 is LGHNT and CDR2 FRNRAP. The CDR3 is CASGLVLNRDYTF. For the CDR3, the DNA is TGTGCTAGTGGTTTGGTACTTAACAGGGACTACACCTTC.

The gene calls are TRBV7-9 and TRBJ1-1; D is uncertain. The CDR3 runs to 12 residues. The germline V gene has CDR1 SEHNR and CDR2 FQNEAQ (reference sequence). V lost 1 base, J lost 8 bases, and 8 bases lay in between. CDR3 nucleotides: TGTGCCAGCAGCTTAGTGGGGAGGGAAGCTTTCTTT. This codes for CASSLVGREAFF.

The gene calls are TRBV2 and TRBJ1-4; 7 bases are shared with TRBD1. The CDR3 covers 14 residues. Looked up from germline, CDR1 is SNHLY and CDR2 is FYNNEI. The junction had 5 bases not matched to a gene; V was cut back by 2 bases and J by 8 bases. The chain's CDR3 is CASSEYRGSEKLFF. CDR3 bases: TGTGCCAGCAGTGAATACAGGGGTTCCGAAAAACTGTTTTTT.

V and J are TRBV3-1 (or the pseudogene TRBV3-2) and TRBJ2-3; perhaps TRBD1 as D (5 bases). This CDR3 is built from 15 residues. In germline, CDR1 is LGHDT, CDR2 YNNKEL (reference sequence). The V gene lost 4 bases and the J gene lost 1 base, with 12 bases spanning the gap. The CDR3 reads CASSRQPARTDTQYF. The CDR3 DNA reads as TGTGCCAGCAGCCGACAGCCTGCACGCACAGATACGCAGTATTTT.

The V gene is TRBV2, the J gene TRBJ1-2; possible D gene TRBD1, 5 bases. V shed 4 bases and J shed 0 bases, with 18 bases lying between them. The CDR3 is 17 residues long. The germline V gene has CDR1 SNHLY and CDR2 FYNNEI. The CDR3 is CASSGRDGNSANYGYTF. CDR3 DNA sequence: TGTGCCAGCAGTGGGCGGGACGGCAACTCCGCTAACTATGGCTACACCTTC.

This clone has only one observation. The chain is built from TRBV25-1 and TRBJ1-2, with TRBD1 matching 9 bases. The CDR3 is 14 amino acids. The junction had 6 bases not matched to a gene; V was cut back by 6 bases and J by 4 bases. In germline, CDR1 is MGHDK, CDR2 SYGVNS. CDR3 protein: CASSGGTGIYGYTF. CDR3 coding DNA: TGTGCCAGCAGCGGAGGGACAGGGATCTATGGCTACACCTTC.

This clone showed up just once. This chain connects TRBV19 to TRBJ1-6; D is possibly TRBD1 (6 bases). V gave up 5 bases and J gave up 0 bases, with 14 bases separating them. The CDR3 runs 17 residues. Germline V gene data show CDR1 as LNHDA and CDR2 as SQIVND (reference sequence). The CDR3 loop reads CASSEGQSSSYNSPLHF. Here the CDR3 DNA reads TGTGCCAGTAGTGAAGGACAGTCTAGCTCCTATAATTCACCCCTCCACTTT.

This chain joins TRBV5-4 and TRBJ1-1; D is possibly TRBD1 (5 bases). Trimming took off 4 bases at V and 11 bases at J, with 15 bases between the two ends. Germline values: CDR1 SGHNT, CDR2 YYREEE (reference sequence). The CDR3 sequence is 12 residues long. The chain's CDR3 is CASSTSTVGAFF. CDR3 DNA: TGTGCCAGCAGCACTTCGACAGTTGGCGCTTTCTTT.

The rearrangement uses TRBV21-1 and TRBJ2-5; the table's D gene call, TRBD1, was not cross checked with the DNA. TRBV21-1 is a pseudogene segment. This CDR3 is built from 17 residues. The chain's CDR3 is CASSNSTGGGLQETQYF. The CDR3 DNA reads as TGTGCCAGCAGCAATTCGACAGGGGGAGGGCTCCAAGAGACCCAGTACTTC.

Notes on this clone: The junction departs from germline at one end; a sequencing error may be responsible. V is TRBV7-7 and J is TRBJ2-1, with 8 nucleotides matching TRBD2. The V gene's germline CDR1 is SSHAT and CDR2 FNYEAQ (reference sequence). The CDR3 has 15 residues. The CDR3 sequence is CASSSGLGGGSEQFF. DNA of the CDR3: TGTGCTAGCAGCTCGGGACTAGGAGGAGGGAGTGAGCAGTTCTTC.